This is a list of T cell receptor beta chains from one sample in a study of metastatic and nonmetastatic thyroid tumors. TCRdb re-clonotyped the PCR reads through MiXCR. The sample consists of fewer than 12,000 clones, around a quarter of them appearing once. Sequences were obtained from tumor tissue. These receptors were obtained from a female donor with papillary thyroid cancer or a benign thyroid nodule (not recorded which). Some clones in this sample may be carry-over from other donors' samples. CDR3s include the opening cysteine and the closing phenylalanine or tryptophan. Each record gives: CDR3 protein, CDR3 DNA, J gene, clone size, D gene, V gene. D genes are given only for firm matches. Not every row has a clone size; where given, it reads once, few, many or a size class.

cdr3_aa: CASSYRGLDEQFF
cdr3_nt: TGTGCCAGCAGTTACAGGGGGCTGGATGAGCAGTTCTTC
j_call: TRBJ2-1
clone_size: .
d_call: TRBD1
v_call: TRBV6-2/TRBV6-3

cdr3_aa: CASSPRAGAQETQYF
cdr3_nt: TGTGCCAGCAGTCCGAGAGCGGGGGCCCAAGAGACCCAGTACTTC
j_call: TRBJ2-5
clone_size: .
d_call: TRBD2
v_call: TRBV27

cdr3_aa: CASSYYRTGNYGYTF
cdr3_nt: TGTGCCAGCAGTTACTACAGAACAGGAAACTATGGCTACACCTTC
j_call: TRBJ1-2
clone_size: many
d_call: .
v_call: TRBV6-5